Following are 17 T cell receptor beta chains from one sample sequenced in a study of prognosis after radiotherapy for stage I lung cancer (dated by TCRdb to about 2021). The instrument given in TCRdb is Illumina HiSeq 3000. The TCR beta CDR3 region was amplified from genomic DNA by two rounds of multiplex PCR. The first PCR round used primers specific to each TRBV and TRBJ gene, and the primer sequences were filed in Chinese patent CN105087789A. The public reads were run again by TCRdb, first through fastp at Q25 and then through MiXCR, and only productive beta chains were kept. Entries that share a CDR3 protein sequence are merged under the most common genes and DNA. A total of about 51,000 distinct CDR3 sequences appear in this sample, 30% to 35% of them only once. The ten largest account for 8% to 9.5% of the sample. The sample in question was PBMCs, obtained before or after stereotactic body radiation therapy (not recorded which). The source is a donor over 45 with non-small cell lung cancer.

This clonotype is categorized as medium-sized. The genes are TRBV11-2 and TRBJ2-1; a possible D gene is TRBD1 (5 bases). Deletions cut 1 base from V and 1 base from J, with 11 bases between. Germline assignment: CDR1 SGHAT and CDR2 FQNNGV. The CDR3 runs 16 residues. This CDR3 reads CASSLVAGLSYNEQFF. For the CDR3, the DNA is TGTGCCAGCAGCTTAGTTGCAGGGCTTTCCTACAATGAGCAGTTCTTC.

The chain has TRBV12-3 or TRBV12-4 and TRBJ1-6, with a weak D call TRBD1 (5 bases). The CDR3 is 15 amino acids. V shed 2 bases and J shed 7 bases, with 12 bases lying between them. The CDR3 DNA reads TGTGCCAGCAGTTTATTAAAAGGGGACAATTCACCCCTCCACTTT. Its protein is CASSLLKGDNSPLHF.

This clonotype was counted ten times or more. This chain connects TRBV5-1 to TRBJ2-7; D gene uncertain. The CDR3 covers 12 residues. V dropped 4 bases and J dropped 3 bases, with 8 bases sitting between them. Germline CDR1 is SGHRS and CDR2 is YFSETQ. As DNA, the CDR3 is TGCGCCAGCAGCCCTCCTAGCTACGAGCAGTACTTC. As protein: CASSPPSYEQYF.

This chain uses TRBV4-3 with TRBJ2-1; the D is unclear. Trimming shortened V by 1 base and J by 6 bases, and 16 bases separated the two germline ends. Germline loops: CDR1 LGHNA, CDR2 YSLEER. The CDR3 consists of 16 residues. This chain's CDR3 is CASSQVSVSVANEQFF. CDR3 in DNA: TGCGCCAGCAGCCAAGTGTCGGTGTCGGTGGCCAATGAGCAGTTCTTC.

This clonotype appeared many times. The chain links TRBV19 to TRBJ1-5, with D possibly being TRBD1 (6 bases). V was clipped by 5 bases and J by 6 bases, with 11 bases between them. CDR3 size: 13 residues. CDR1 and CDR2 (germline): LNHDA, SQIVND (reference sequence). CDR3 protein: CASSGGAGQPQHF. CDR3 in DNA: TGTGCCAGTAGTGGGGGCGCGGGTCAGCCCCAGCATTTT.

This clonotype was picked up many times. The chain has TRBV5-1 and TRBJ2-7; D not certain. CDR1 and CDR2 (germline): SGHRS, YFSETQ. V lost 0 bases to trimming and J lost 6 bases, with 7 bases between them. This CDR3 contains 12 residues. In nucleotides, the CDR3 is TGCGCCAGCAGCTTGGCCCCTACCGAGCAGTACTTC. This codes for CASSLAPTEQYF. The whole variable domain, filled in from reference TRBV5-1 and TRBJ2-7, reads KAGVTQTPRYLIKTRGQQVTLSCSPISGHRSVSWYQQTPGQGLQFLFEYFSETQRNKGNFPGRFSGRQFSNSRSEMNVSTLELGDSALYLCASSLAPTEQYFGPGTRLTVT.

This clonotype was seen at least ten times. The J gene is TRBJ2-3, the V gene TRBV5-1, with D hard to call. Germline CDR1 is SGHRS and CDR2 is YFSETQ. The CDR3 consists of 15 residues. V was pared by 3 bases and J by 0 bases, with 11 bases between. The CDR3 is CASSSIFSSTDTQYF. The DNA for the CDR3 is TGCGCCAGCAGCTCGATCTTTAGTAGCACAGATACGCAGTATTTT. Based on the CDR3 plus reference TRBV5-1 and TRBJ2-3, the full variable domain is KAGVTQTPRYLIKTRGQQVTLSCSPISGHRSVSWYQQTPGQGLQFLFEYFSETQRNKGNFPGRFSGRQFSNSRSEMNVSTLELGDSALYLCASSSIFSSTDTQYFGPGTRLTVL.

This clonotype has a count of ten or more. The V gene is TRBV18, the J gene TRBJ1-4; no clear D gene. Trimming pared 1 base from V and 1 base from J, leaving 4 bases between. The germline V gene encodes CDR1 KGHSH and CDR2 LQKENI. The CDR3 totals 14 residues. In nucleotides, the CDR3 is TGTGCCAGCTCACCACGAGGAACTAATGAAAAACTGTTTTTT. Translation gives CASSPRGTNEKLFF.

The CDR3 protein is CATRDRDNQPQHF. DNA for the CDR3: TGTGCCACCCGGGACAGGGACAATCAGCCCCAGCATTTT. The chain couples TRBV19 to TRBJ1-5, with 9 nucleotides matching TRBD1. Germline assignment: CDR1 LNHDA and CDR2 SQIVND (reference sequence). The ends lost 10 bases at V and 3 bases at J; junction bases unmatched: 4. The CDR3 loop spans 13 amino acids.

This clonotype has at least ten counts. The chain links TRBV9 to TRBJ2-7; D is possibly TRBD1 or TRBD2 (6 bases each). V was shortened by 4 bases and J by 9 bases, with 17 bases between the two germline ends. In germline, CDR1 is SGDLS, CDR2 YYNGEE. The CDR3 is 13 residues long. The CDR3 region is CASSPEFEGGQYF. The CDR3 coding sequence is TGTGCCAGCAGCCCAGAATTTGAGGGGGGGCAGTACTTC.

This clonotype was counted ten times or more. J is TRBJ2-2 and V is TRBV25-1; no firm D call. The CDR3 has 15 residues. V lost 4 bases and J lost 4, with 13 bases in between. CDR1 MGHDK and CDR2 SYGVNS come from the germline V gene. CDR3: CASSASDGSTGELFF. The CDR3, as DNA: TGTGCCAGCAGTGCCTCGGACGGAAGCACCGGGGAGCTGTTTTTT.

In its sample, this clonotype was seen many times. The chain combines TRBV18 with TRBJ1-2; no reliable D call. CDR3 size: 16 residues. The V end was cut by 0 bases, the J end by 8 bases, with 19 bases between. CDR1 and CDR2 from the germline V gene are KGHSH and LQKENI. CDR3 sequence (DNA): TGTGCCAGCTCACCACCGGTCGGGTCCCTCGGCGGCGGCTACACCTTC. This translates into CASSPPVGSLGGGYTF.

In its sample, this clonotype ranks as medium-sized. The chain links TRBV6-2 or TRBV6-3 to TRBJ2-1; 14 bases map to TRBD2. The J segment lost 6 bases and the V segment lost 2 bases, leaving 3 bases of the junction unmatched. This CDR3 contains 16 residues. CDR1 MNHEY and CDR2 SVGEGT come from the germline V gene. The CDR3 loop reads CASSYTGTSGSNEQFF. In DNA, the CDR3 is TGTGCCAGCAGTTACACCGGGACTAGCGGGAGCAATGAGCAGTTCTTC.

Only a few counts were recorded for this clonotype. The V call is TRBV20-1, the J call TRBJ1-1; tentative D call: TRBD1 (5 bases). Germline assignment: CDR1 DFQATT and CDR2 SNEGSKA (reference sequence). The CDR3 covers 12 residues. The DNA for the CDR3 is TGCAGGCCCCCGGGGGTAGGGACTGAAGCTTTCTTT. Translating gives CRPPGVGTEAFF.

This clonotype showed up many times. The CDR3 nucleotides read TGTGCCAGCAGCTCCCAGTCCCGGAATGAGCAGTTCTTC. As protein: CASSSQSRNEQFF. This chain links TRBV11-3 with TRBJ2-1, with unresolved D. CDR3 length: 13 residues. Trimming cost V 4 bases and J 7 bases, with 11 bases left between them. From germline, CDR1 is SGHNT and CDR2 YENEEA.

This chain uses TRBV28 with TRBJ1-1, with D possibly TRBD1 on 6 matching bases. The germline V and J ends were trimmed by 3 bases and 4 bases, with 18 bases remaining between them. CDR3 size: 16 residues. The germline gives CDR1 MDHEN, CDR2 SYDVKM. The CDR3 region is CASSLAGALSGTEAFF. The DNA of the CDR3 is TGTGCCAGCAGTTTGGCAGGGGCCCTAAGTGGCACTGAAGCTTTCTTT.

To note about this clonotype: A far larger clone is a single base away, which makes a read error likely. The rearrangement links TRBV7-9 to TRBJ2-3, with D possibly being TRBD2 (5 bases). Trimming removed 5 bases at V and 1 base at J, with 22 bases between. CDR3 length: 18 residues. Germline V gene lookup returns CDR1 SEHNR and CDR2 FQNEAQ (reference sequence). CDR3 residues: CASSPRWAQLDRTDTQYF. DNA for the CDR3: TGTGCCAGCAGCCCTCGGTGGGCACAACTAGACCGCACAGATACGCAGTATTTT.